Described below is a single T cell receptor beta chain sequence and its context. The CDR3 is 11 amino acids. Germline assignment: CDR1 DFQATT and CDR2 SNEGSKA (reference sequence). V lost 0 bases and J lost 5, with 5 bases in between. The data were taken from a study of T cells in Graves' hyperthyroidism and ophthalmopathy. Amplification of TCR beta CDR3 regions was performed using RNA transcripts as template. TCR CDR3 underwent first-round RT-PCR with the HTBI primer set. TCRdb processed the multiplex PCR reads anew with MiXCR; each CDR3 protein has one entry. The table has 300,000 to 500,000 distinct CDR3 sequences, around 15% seen once.

The receptor comes from a man aged 45-65 years with Graves' ophthalmopathy. The sequenced sample was blood. The gene calls are TRBV20-1 and TRBJ2-7; D is unresolved. CDR3 region: CSARDTHEQYF. DNA for the CDR3: TGCAGTGCTAGAGATACCCACGAGCAGTACTTC.